The 29 T cell receptor beta chains given below trace back to one sample, sequenced in a study of blood T cell repertoires in COVID-19. Produced via immunoSEQ multiplex PCR; TCRdb's table is partial and in-frame only. The sample includes fewer than 250,000 clones, more than 75% of them seen just once. Sequences were obtained from PBMCs or T cells enriched from blood (not recorded which). These receptors all stem from a woman between 45 and 60 years old with acute COVID-19.

The chain uses TRBV14 and TRBJ1-4; a weak D match, TRBD1 (5 bases). This CDR3 spans 16 amino acids. The V end lost 1 base, the J end lost 7 bases, and 16 bases lay between the germline ends. Germline V gene sequence: CDR1 SGHDN, CDR2 FVKESK. The CDR3: CASSQVRPRATEKLFF. CDR3 sequence (DNA): TGTGCCAGCAGCCAAGTCCGTCCCAGGGCGACTGAAAAACTGTTTTTT.

The CDR3 here is CSVVGQGNFNYGYTF. The CDR3 DNA reads as TGCAGCGTTGTGGGACAGGGTAATTTTAACTATGGCTACACCTTC. The chain combines TRBV29-1 with TRBJ1-2; TRBD1 matches at 9 bases. This CDR3 has 15 amino acids. The junction had 7 bases not matched to a gene; V was cut back by 4 bases and J by 1 base. The germline V gene has CDR1 SQVTM and CDR2 ANQGSEA.

The chain recombines TRBV11-2 with TRBJ2-5; D might be TRBD1 (6 bases). Between the trimmed V and J ends, which lost 4 bases and 5 bases, there was a span of 14 bases. Germline V lookup: CDR1 SGHAT, CDR2 FQNNGV. The CDR3 length is 14 residues. CDR3 residues: CASSSRDRRETQYF. The CDR3, as DNA: TGTGCCAGCAGCTCCCGAGACAGGAGGGAGACCCAGTACTTC.

This clone has more than one count but fewer than ten. The V call is TRBV24-1, the J call TRBJ1-2; D is perhaps TRBD1 (6 bases). The CDR3 runs to 15 residues. Germline assignment: CDR1 KGHDR and CDR2 SFDVKD. With 7 bases removed from V and 4 bases from J, the gap between germline ends came to 18 bases. CDR3 nucleotides: TGTGCCACCAGCCGCTCCGGGACATCGATCTATGGCTACACCTTC. Translation: CATSRSGTSIYGYTF.

The V call is TRBV6-4, the J call TRBJ2-1; D is perhaps TRBD1 (5 bases). The germline V and J ends were trimmed by 6 bases and 5 bases, with 20 bases remaining between them. There are 16 residues in the CDR3. The germline V gene has CDR1 MRHNA and CDR2 SNTAGT. Written as DNA, the CDR3 is TGTGCCAGCAGCCACCGGGCCGGGCAGGGAAACAATGAGCAGTTCTTC. Translating it yields CASSHRAGQGNNEQFF.

The chain has TRBV28 and TRBJ1-1; no definite D call. In germline, CDR1 is MDHEN, CDR2 SYDVKM. The CDR3 sequence is 11 residues long. Trimming removed 6 bases from V and 8 bases from J, with 10 bases in between. Written as DNA, the CDR3 is TGTGCCAGCAGAAGACTGGCGGAAGCTTTCTTT. This sequence encodes CASRRLAEAFF.

This rearrangement joins TRBV7-2 to TRBJ2-3; 10 bases are a match to TRBD2. J lost 3 bases, V lost 4 bases, and 10 bases had no gene match. The CDR3 sequence is 17 residues long. From germline, CDR1 is SGHTA and CDR2 FQGNSA. The CDR3 region has the DNA TGTGCCAGCAGCTACCAGCGGGGGGGCCGGTCTACAGATACGCAGTATTTT. Translating gives CASSYQRGGRSTDTQYF.

In its sample, this clone was seen once. The same CDR3 can be traced to other DNA sequences in this sample. This rearrangement joins TRBV5-1 to TRBJ2-5, with D possibly matching TRBD1 (6 bases). The CDR3 totals 13 residues. Between the trimmed V and J ends, which lost 1 base and 3 bases, there was a span of 7 bases. CDR1 is SGHRS, CDR2 YFSETQ, per germline. The CDR3 nucleotides read TGCGCCAGCAGCTTGACAGGGAAAGAGACCCAGTACTTC. Translated: CASSLTGKETQYF.

The rearrangement uses TRBV7-8 and TRBJ1-5, with TRBD1 as a possible D gene (6 bases). Per germline, CDR1 SGHVS and CDR2 FQNEAQ. Between the trimmed V and J ends, which lost 2 bases and 0 bases, there was a span of 14 bases. The CDR3 is 17 amino acids. CDR3 sequence: CASSLSGQMSSNQPQHF. The CDR3, as DNA: TGTGCCAGCAGCTTAAGCGGACAGATGAGTAGCAATCAGCCCCAGCATTTT.

This clone has a handful of counts. This chain uses TRBV7-2 with TRBJ1-2; TRBD1 matches at 7 bases. The CDR3 is made up of 14 amino acids. Looked up from germline, CDR1 is SGHTA and CDR2 is FQGNSA. Germline trimming cut 5 bases from V and 4 bases from J; bases unmatched to any gene: 7. The chain's CDR3 is CASSTQQGLYGYTF. CDR3 nucleotides: TGTGCCAGCAGCACACAACAGGGGCTCTATGGCTACACCTTC. Looking up the rest from reference TRBV7-2 and TRBJ1-2 gives the full variable domain: GAGVSQSPSNKVTEKGKDVELRCDPISGHTALYWYRQSLGQGLEFLIYFQGNSAPDKSGLPSDRFSAERTGGSVSTLTIQRTQQEDSAVYLCASSTQQGLYGYTFGSGTRLTVV.

This clone has just one count. The chain has TRBV6-5 and TRBJ2-2, with a weak D call TRBD1 (5 bases). The V and J ends lost 7 bases and 2 bases respectively, with 11 bases between them. The CDR3 is made up of 14 amino acids. CDR1 and CDR2 from the germline V gene are MNHEY and SVGAGI. The CDR3 protein is CASIGESNTGELFF. CDR3 DNA: TGTGCCAGCATAGGGGAATCAAACACCGGGGAGCTGTTTTTT.

The V call is TRBV6-4, the J call TRBJ1-2; 9 positions match TRBD1. The V segment lost 5 bases and the J segment 8 bases; nucleotides outside the gene matches: 12. Germline V CDR1 and CDR2: MRHNA, SNTAGT. This CDR3 comprises 15 residues. The CDR3 sequence: CASSPDPTGGVGYTF. CDR3 sequence (DNA): TGTGCCAGCAGTCCTGATCCCACAGGGGGCGTGGGCTACACCTTC.

The rearrangement joins TRBV19 to TRBJ1-1; perhaps TRBD1 as D (5 bases). Germline V gene lookup returns CDR1 LNHDA and CDR2 SQIVND (reference sequence). The ends were cut back, 3 bases at V and 2 bases at J, with 10 bases in the middle. The CDR3 contains 14 residues. CDR3 sequence: CASSIPRVNTEAFF. The DNA for the CDR3 is TGTGCCAGTAGTATTCCCAGGGTAAACACTGAAGCTTTCTTT.

In its sample, this clone was seen a few times. This chain connects TRBV12-3 or TRBV12-4 to TRBJ1-5; 7 bases line up with TRBD1. There are 13 residues in the CDR3. The J segment lost 2 bases and the V segment lost 8 bases, leaving 3 bases of the junction unmatched. This chain's CDR3 is CASQGGGNQPQHF. CDR3 nucleotide sequence: TGTGCCAGCCAGGGGGGTGGCAATCAGCCCCAGCATTTT.

This clone showed up just a few times. The chain joins TRBV7-9 to TRBJ1-5; weak D call: TRBD1 (5 bases). Looked up from germline, CDR1 is SEHNR and CDR2 is FQNEAQ (reference sequence). The CDR3 runs 15 residues. Deletions cut 7 bases from V and 5 bases from J, with 18 bases between. The CDR3: CASNAAGRGDQPQHF. Written as DNA, the CDR3 is TGTGCCAGCAACGCAGCGGGAAGAGGGGATCAGCCCCAGCATTTT.

This sequence joins TRBV30 and TRBJ1-6; no definite D call. CDR3 length equals 16 residues. Germline CDR1 is GTSNPN and CDR2 is SVGIG (reference sequence). V lost 0 bases and J lost 0, with 9 bases in between. CDR3 protein: CAWSVRRRSYNSPLHF. CDR3 sequence (DNA): TGTGCCTGGAGTGTACGGCGGCGCTCCTATAATTCACCCCTCCACTTT.

As for this clone: Other nucleotide sequences in the sample specify the same CDR3. The rearrangement joins TRBV9 to TRBJ1-1; the D is unclear. The CDR3 length is 14 residues. The V gene lost 0 bases and the J gene lost 2 bases, with 8 bases spanning the gap. CDR1 SGDLS and CDR2 YYNGEE come from the germline V gene. The CDR3 reads CASSVGHLNTEAFF. The CDR3 DNA reads as TGTGCCAGCAGCGTAGGACACCTCAACACTGAAGCTTTCTTT.

The chain uses TRBV9 and TRBJ2-5; possibly TRBD1 for D (5 bases). V lost 5 bases, J lost 1 base, and 9 bases lay in between. Germline values: CDR1 SGDLS, CDR2 YYNGEE. This CDR3 region has 13 residues. The CDR3 DNA sequence: TGTGCCAGCAGGAAAGGGGTCCAAGAGACCCAGTACTTC. It codes for CASRKGVQETQYF.

In its sample, this clone was seen a few times. The chain combines TRBV10-3 with TRBJ2-1; TRBD2 might be the D (5 bases). CDR1 and CDR2 (germline): ENHRY, SYGVKD. The CDR3 totals 11 residues. The germline V and J ends were trimmed by 5 bases and 9 bases, with 8 bases remaining between them. CDR3 in amino acids: CAISLGVEQFF. CDR3 DNA sequence: TGTGCCATCAGTTTGGGAGTTGAGCAGTTCTTC.

The chain employs TRBV4-3 and TRBJ2-1; 12 positions agree with TRBD1. The CDR3 contains 17 residues. V lost 1 base and J lost 5; bases outside the gene matches: 6. From germline, CDR1 is LGHNA and CDR2 YSLEER. The CDR3 region has the DNA TGCGCCAGCAGCCAAGTATGGGGACAGGGGGCCGACAATGAGCAGTTCTTC. It translates to CASSQVWGQGADNEQFF.

The chain links TRBV7-8 to TRBJ2-3; TRBD1 agrees at 8 bases. Germline-derived CDR1 and CDR2 are SGHVS and FQNEAQ. Trimming took 5 bases from V and 10 from J; bases not matched to a gene: 5. The CDR3 is 12 residues long. The DNA for the CDR3 is TGTGCCAGCAGCCACGGACAGGGCTCGCAGTATTTT. It is translated as CASSHGQGSQYF.

The chain uses TRBV28 and TRBJ1-1; 8 bases map to TRBD1. The length of the CDR3 is 15 residues. The J segment lost 2 bases and the V segment lost 6 bases, leaving 8 bases of the junction unmatched. Germline-derived CDR1 and CDR2 are MDHEN and SYDVKM. CDR3 loop: CASRPSRGHNTEAFF. The CDR3 nucleotides read TGTGCCAGCAGACCTAGCAGGGGGCATAACACTGAAGCTTTCTTT.

The rearrangement uses TRBV6-4 and TRBJ1-6, with 9 bases identical to TRBD1. Per germline, CDR1 MRHNA and CDR2 SNTAGT. The junction had 8 bases not matched to a gene; V was cut back by 6 bases and J by 8 bases. The CDR3 runs to 15 residues. DNA for the CDR3: TGTGCCAGCAGAGGGGACAGGGCAGCCTATTCACCCCTCCACTTT. Protein product: CASRGDRAAYSPLHF.

The CDR3: CASSFTDTEAFF. The CDR3 nucleotides are TGTGCCAGCAGCTTTACGGACACTGAAGCTTTCTTT. The chain links TRBV5-6 to TRBJ1-1; D ambiguous. V was clipped by 2 bases and J by 3 bases, with 5 bases between them. This CDR3 has 12 residues. Germline CDR1 is SGHDT and CDR2 is YYEEEE.

The genes are TRBV30 and TRBJ1-6; 7 bases fit TRBD1. The V gene's germline CDR1 is GTSNPN and CDR2 SVGIG (reference sequence). This CDR3 region has 12 residues. Trimming removed 3 bases from V and 9 bases from J; junction bases left unmatched: 2. This CDR3 reads CAWSGQVSPLHF. CDR3 nucleotide sequence: TGTGCCTGGAGCGGACAGGTTTCACCCCTCCACTTT.

This sequence joins TRBV7-3 and TRBJ1-2; the match to TRBD1 covers 8 bases. The CDR3 is 17 residues long. J gave up 4 bases and V 5 bases, and 15 bases lay outside the gene matches. Germline V CDR1 and CDR2: SGHTA, FQGTGA. CDR3 sequence (DNA): TGTGCCAGCAGCCCCGGGACAGGAACAGCAGGTGGCTATGGCTACACCTTC. This gives the protein CASSPGTGTAGGYGYTF.

V is TRBV25-1 and J is TRBJ2-3; tentatively, D is TRBD1 (6 bases). CDR1 MGHDK and CDR2 SYGVNS come from the germline V gene. The ends were cut back, 4 bases at V and 3 bases at J, with 14 bases in the middle. CDR3 length equals 15 residues. In DNA form, the CDR3 reads TGTGCCAGCAGTGCCTTGACTACAGGGACAGATACGCAGTATTTT. This sequence encodes CASSALTTGTDTQYF.

The count of this clone is one. V and J are TRBV7-8 and TRBJ2-3, with D tentatively TRBD2 (6 bases). The length of the CDR3 is 15 residues. CDR1 is SGHVS, CDR2 FQNEAQ, per germline. CDR3 DNA: TGTGGGTCCAAAACCCGGGCGGGGAGCACAGATACGCAGTATTTT. This gives the protein CGSKTRAGSTDTQYF.

J is TRBJ2-3 and V is TRBV27; 8 nucleotides align to TRBD2. With V trimmed by 5 bases and J by 4 bases, 11 bases remained unmatched. Germline values: CDR1 MNHEY, CDR2 SMNVEV (reference sequence). CDR3 length equals 16 residues. CDR3 residues: CASSPAGGGPADTQYF. CDR3 nucleotides: TGTGCCAGCAGTCCGGCCGGGGGGGGTCCAGCAGATACGCAGTATTTT.